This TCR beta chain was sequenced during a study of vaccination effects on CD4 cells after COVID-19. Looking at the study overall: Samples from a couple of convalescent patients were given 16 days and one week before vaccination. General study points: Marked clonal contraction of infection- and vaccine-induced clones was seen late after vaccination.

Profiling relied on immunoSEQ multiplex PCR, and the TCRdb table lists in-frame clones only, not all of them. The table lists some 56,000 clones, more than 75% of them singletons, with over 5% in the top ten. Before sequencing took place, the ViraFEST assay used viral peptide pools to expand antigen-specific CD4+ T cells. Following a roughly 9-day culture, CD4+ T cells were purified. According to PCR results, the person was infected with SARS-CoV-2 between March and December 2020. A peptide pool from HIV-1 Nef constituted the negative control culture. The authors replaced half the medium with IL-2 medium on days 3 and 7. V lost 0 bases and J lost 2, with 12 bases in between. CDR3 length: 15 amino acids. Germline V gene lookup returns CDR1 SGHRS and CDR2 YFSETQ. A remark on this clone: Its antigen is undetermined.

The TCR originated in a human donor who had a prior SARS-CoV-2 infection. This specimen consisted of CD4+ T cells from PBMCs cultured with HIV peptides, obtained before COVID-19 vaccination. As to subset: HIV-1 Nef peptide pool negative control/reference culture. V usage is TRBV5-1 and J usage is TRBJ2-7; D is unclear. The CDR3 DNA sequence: TGCGCCAGCAGCTTGGTCCCGTTCGGCGCCTACGAGCAGTACTTC. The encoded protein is CASSLVPFGAYEQYF.